A single sample gave rise to the 10 T cell receptor beta chains below, sequenced in a study of identical twins. Using its own MiXCR run on the 5' RACE reads, TCRdb lists one record per CDR3 protein. Counted here are just over 500,000 distinct CDR3 sequences, about 20% occurring once; the ten biggest clones make up 0.75% to 0.95%. These data also formed part of another study, on T cells expressing NK-cell markers.

Material: CD4+ T cells sorted from blood. The receptors come from a woman aged 18-29 years in good health.

V gene TRBV12-3 or TRBV12-4 combines with J gene TRBJ2-7; D ambiguous. V lost 2 bases and J lost 2, with 10 bases in between. This CDR3 contains 14 residues. In DNA form, the CDR3 reads TGTGCCAGCAGTTTAAGTCCCAAAGCCTACGAGCAGTACTTC. This translates into CASSLSPKAYEQYF.

This clonotype came up once. The chain employs TRBV6-1 and TRBJ2-3; 8 bases align to TRBD2. The CDR3 spans 15 residues. V trimming: 6 bases; J trimming: 5 bases; junction bases outside the gene matches: 10. CDR1 and CDR2 (germline): MNHNS, SASEGT. CDR3 sequence: CASSSLRGGGDTQYF. CDR3 bases: TGTGCCAGCAGCTCCCTCCGGGGGGGAGGAGATACGCAGTATTTT.

Only a few counts were recorded for this clonotype. This chain links TRBV5-1 with TRBJ2-2; 12 bases fit TRBD2. The V gene end was trimmed by 3 bases and the J gene end by 3 bases; junction bases not matched to a gene: 3. The length of the CDR3 is 16 residues. Germline V lookup: CDR1 SGHRS, CDR2 YFSETQ. This chain's CDR3 is CASSSGLAGYTGELFF. DNA of the CDR3: TGCGCCAGCAGCTCAGGACTAGCGGGGTACACCGGGGAGCTGTTTTTT.

This sequence joins TRBV7-9 and TRBJ1-4; D not certain. V was cut by 6 bases and J by 0 bases, with 8 bases left in between. Germline V gives CDR1 SEHNR, CDR2 FQNEAQ (reference sequence). The CDR3 consists of 14 residues. CDR3 in amino acids: CASSSRATNEKLFF. CDR3 bases: TGTGCCAGCAGTTCAAGGGCAACTAATGAAAAACTGTTTTTT.

The chain employs TRBV7-9 and TRBJ1-4; maybe TRBD1 (5 bases). The germline V gene encodes CDR1 SEHNR and CDR2 FQNEAQ (reference sequence). The length of the CDR3 is 15 residues. Trimming removed 1 base at V and 8 bases at J, with 14 bases between. The CDR3 sequence: CASSLDWGSDEKLFF. The CDR3 DNA follows: TGTGCCAGCAGCTTAGATTGGGGGAGTGACGAAAAACTGTTTTTT.

The chain is built from TRBV7-2 and TRBJ1-6; no definite D call. In germline, CDR1 is SGHTA, CDR2 FQGNSA. With 5 bases removed from V and 10 bases from J, the gap between germline ends came to 9 bases. The CDR3 spans 12 residues. CDR3 in amino acids: CASSPFKSPLHF. For the CDR3, the DNA is TGTGCCAGCAGCCCCTTTAAATCACCCCTCCACTTT.

The J gene is TRBJ2-5, the V gene TRBV10-3, with D uncertain. The length of the CDR3 is 13 residues. From germline, CDR1 is ENHRY and CDR2 SYGVKD. V shed 6 bases and J shed 5 bases, with 13 bases lying between them. CDR3 sequence reads: CAIRGSGDETQYF. The CDR3 DNA is TGTGCCATCAGGGGGTCCGGAGATGAGACCCAGTACTTC.

J is TRBJ2-1 and V is TRBV20-1; TRBD2 matches 12 bases. The CDR3 consists of 14 residues. Germline lookup yields CDR1 DFQATT and CDR2 SNEGSKA (reference sequence). Unmatched junction bases numbered 5, after V lost 5 bases and J lost 6 bases. The CDR3 nucleotides read TGCAGTGCTGGAAAGACTAGCGGGGGCAATGAGCAGTTCTTC. Its protein product is CSAGKTSGGNEQFF.

This clonotype showed up just a few times. This chain links TRBV12-3 or TRBV12-4 with TRBJ2-2; D ambiguous. V lost 1 base and J 6 bases, leaving 12 bases between the germline ends. There are 15 residues in the CDR3. This CDR3 reads CASSLGGIVPGELFF. As DNA, the CDR3 is TGTGCCAGCAGTTTAGGGGGAATTGTCCCCGGGGAGCTGTTTTTT.

This chain joins TRBV20-1 and TRBJ1-2; 12 bases align to TRBD1. Germline CDR1 is DFQATT and CDR2 is SNEGSKA (reference sequence). There are 13 residues in the CDR3. The V gene end was trimmed by 5 bases and the J gene end by 8 bases; junction bases not matched to a gene: 6. CDR3 sequence reads: CSAGTGGVRGYTF. The CDR3 nucleotides are TGCAGTGCTGGGACAGGGGGCGTGAGGGGCTACACCTTC.